This T cell receptor beta chain emerged from a study of cytomegalovirus exposure and HLA in healthy donors listed by TCRdb under 2017. Study-level background: According to a later analysis, the approximately 120 validation repertoires were produced on the same platform as the roughly 720 repertoires of the first cohort. The study aimed to test whether signatures of past pathogen exposure could be identified by cataloging public T cell receptors. Along with the roughly 670-subject first cohort, a separate validation cohort of over a hundred different subjects was used. High-throughput TCR immunosequencing, statistical association of individual TCRs with disease status, and machine learning were combined to predict cytomegalovirus infection status.

The library was prepared using the immunoSEQ multiplex PCR assay. The authors processed their data as follows. To diagnose cytomegalovirus status from the catalog of TCR beta chain sequences, a statistical classification framework was built. Sourced from immuneACCESS, this table was stored by TCRdb with only in-frame sequences that have V and J called. A share of the clones is absent; for the studies checked, an unresolved V gene accounts for under half, and the remainder has no known explanation. Clonal size and the V and J genes are those of that table, whereas D and trimming came from the DNA. The sample includes about 110,000 clones, with 88% observed a single time. The ten largest clones capture around 1.9% of the sample. Germline trimming amounts to 2 bases on V and 0 bases on J, with 13 as the count of junction bases outside the gene matches. From the cysteine up to the phenylalanine, the CDR3 has a length of 18 residues. Here the CDR3 DNA is all that survives: 54 bases in frame from base 1. Via the germline V gene, CDR1 is SGHTA and CDR2 FQGTGA.

What the work shows at the level of the full study, not this receptor alone: The study listed approximately 150 TCR beta chains as associated with cytomegalovirus. While some public TCRs were present in many individuals, most TCR sequences turned up only very rarely across donors. The authors suggested that the approach could potentially be generalized to other disease states and immunological phenotypes. Of the cluster scores, 90% to 95% were above 0 in a later analysis, which found that TCRs clustered in the first cohort also tended to co-occur in the roughly 130 validation repertoires. In both the original and validation cohorts, the classifier was reported to diagnose cytomegalovirus status with high specificity and sensitivity. All 130 or so repertoires were used to score co-occurrence in the validation cohort in a later analysis, because that analysis had no HLA typing for the cohort. In vitro tests confirmed that a few of the cytomegalovirus-associated TCR beta chains recognize cytomegalovirus antigens.

Remarks on this clone: Its antigen has not been determined. The record has no base qualities; no much larger clone is one base away.

The donors belonged to the validation cohort of around 130 subjects, which was separate from the roughly 700-subject first cohort. The chain uses TRBV7-3 and TRBJ2-7, and 7 junctional nucleotides match TRBD2. The specimen sequenced was PBMCs. The clonotype comes from a woman in her late teens or twenties in good health and CMV-seropositive. The CDR3 protein sequence reads: CASSLEGRRGDASYEQYF. Read as DNA, the sequence is TGTGCCAGCAGCTTAGAGGGGCGACGGGGGGACGCCTCCTACGAGCAGTACTTC.